The source of this TCR beta chain is a study of T cells in Graves' hyperthyroidism and ophthalmopathy. This CDR3 spans 14 amino acids. Germline CDR1 reads SEHNR; CDR2 reads FQNEAQ (reference sequence). Between the trimmed V and J ends, which lost 3 bases and 5 bases, there was a span of 10 bases. Amplification yielded TCR beta CDR3 regions, with RNA transcripts as the source. The TCR CDR3 first-round RT-PCR relied on the HTBI primer set. MiXCR, applied by TCRdb to the multiplex PCR reads, yields one record per CDR3 protein. Seen here are hundreds of thousands of distinct CDR3 sequences, approximately 42% observed once, and the top ten hold about 7.2%.

The chain couples TRBV7-9 to TRBJ1-4, with D uncertain. Sequencing was carried out using peripheral blood or thyroid tissue (not recorded which). This clonotype originated in an adult man with Graves' disease, either hyperthyroidism or ophthalmopathy (not recorded which). CDR3 DNA: TGTGCCAGCAGCTTGGACGGCGGAAATGAAAAACTGTTTTTT. Its protein product is CASSLDGGNEKLFF.